The T cell receptor (beta chain) under discussion was sequenced for a study of cytomegalovirus exposure and HLA in healthy donors. Study-wide results and caveats: Certain indistinguishable V segments, among them TRBV6-2 and TRBV6-3, were excluded. Donors were assumed by presence/absence analyses to have roughly uniform sequencing depth.

60 Vbeta and 13 Jbeta primers were used in PCR. Measured with immunoSEQ multiplex PCR; TCRdb has only the in-frame clones, and not every one. The table lists almost 65,000 clones, about three quarters of them singletons, with roughly 5.1% in the top ten. This CDR3 region has 16 residues. V dropped 5 bases and J dropped 1; count of bases not matched to a gene: 10. Germline V CDR1 and CDR2: SGHAT, FQNNGV. Concerning this clone: Its antigen remains unidentified.

The chain combines TRBV11-2 with TRBJ2-7, with TRBD2 identical over 8 bases. The sample comprised PBMCs. The clonotype was recovered from a male donor in good health and CMV-seropositive. In nucleotides, the CDR3 is TGTGCCAGCAGCCCCGAGGGCGGGGGGTGGTCCTACGAGCAGTACTTC. It specifies CASSPEGGGWSYEQYF. The full variable domain, with the rest looked up from reference TRBV11-2 and TRBJ2-7, is EAGVAQSPRYKIIEKRQSVAFWCNPISGHATLYWYQQILGQGPKLLIQFQNNGVVDDSQLPKDRFSAERLKGVDSTLKIQPAKLEDSAVYLCASSPEGGGWSYEQYFGPGTRLTVT.